A single sample is the source of the 4 T cell receptor beta chains below, sequenced in a study of blood T cell repertoires in COVID-19. Here immunoSEQ multiplex PCR was the method, and the copy in TCRdb shows in-frame clones only, minus some. The repertoire consists of roughly 320,000 clones, with roughly 85% occurring once and the leading ten covering 6% to 9%. The source material was peripheral blood. Receptors originate from a human donor in a cohort sampled during active COVID-19.

As DNA, the CDR3 is TGTGCCAGCAGCTTAGGACAGGGTGCCTATGGCTACACCTTC. It is translated as CASSLGQGAYGYTF. The rearrangement links TRBV11-2 to TRBJ1-2; 7 bases fit TRBD1. The CDR3 length is 14 residues. In germline, CDR1 is SGHAT, CDR2 FQNNGV. Unmatched junction bases numbered 3, after V lost 1 base and J lost 4 bases.

This clone was found once. CDR3 sequence reads: CASSQATGVYNEKLFF. The CDR3 region has the DNA TGTGCCAGCAGCCAAGCCACAGGGGTATATAATGAAAAACTGTTTTTT. V gene TRBV3-1 (or the pseudogene TRBV3-2) combines with J gene TRBJ1-4; the match to TRBD1 covers 7 bases. The CDR3 extends over 16 amino acids. Per germline, CDR1 LGHDT and CDR2 YNNKEL (reference sequence). V was clipped by 1 base and J by 4 bases; unmatched bases: 6.

The chain couples TRBV27 to TRBJ2-4, with TRBD1 matching over 11 bases. The CDR3 has 17 amino acids. Germline-derived CDR1 and CDR2 are MNHEY and SMNVEV (reference sequence). V trimming: 5 bases; J trimming: 1 base; junction bases outside the gene matches: 7. The CDR3 DNA is TGTGCCAGCAGTCCCGGGACAGGGGGGAAGGCCAAAAACATTCAGTACTTC. It translates to CASSPGTGGKAKNIQYF.

The chain has TRBV7-9 and TRBJ1-6; perhaps TRBD1 as D (6 bases). Germline V CDR1 and CDR2: SEHNR, FQNEAQ (reference sequence). V dropped 5 bases and J dropped 8 bases, with 16 bases sitting between them. The CDR3 totals 15 residues. CDR3 sequence (DNA): TGTGCCAGCAGCCCCGGGACAATGAGAGATTCACCCCTCCACTTT. Translating gives CASSPGTMRDSPLHF.